A selection of T cell receptor beta chains follows, all from one sample in a study of cytotoxic CD8 clonotypes in ibrutinib-treated CLL. TCRdb's table, derived via immunoSEQ multiplex PCR, lists solely in-frame clones and lacks some. The table shows about 120,000 clones, with approximately 58% occurring only once. The input for sequencing was PBMCs, taken after 24 months of ibrutinib treatment. These receptors originate from a human donor with chronic lymphocytic leukemia. CDR3s include the opening cysteine and the closing phenylalanine or tryptophan. A D gene is named only where the DNA matches it firmly. Clone sizes are given selectively: once, few, many, or a class where the clone is expanded.

J gene: TRBJ2-7; clone size: -; V gene: TRBV6-5; D gene: -; CDR3 DNA: TGTGCCAGCACCGTAGTCGGGGGAGGCGGAAACGAGCAGTACTTC; CDR3 protein: CASTVVGGGGNEQYF
J gene: TRBJ2-7; clone size: -; V gene: TRBV6-1; D gene: -; CDR3 DNA: TGTGCCAGCAGTGGCGATGGAGGGAAACTGTACGAGCAGTACTTC; CDR3 protein: CASSGDGGKLYEQYF
J gene: TRBJ2-7; clone size: -; V gene: TRBV6-6; D gene: -; CDR3 DNA: TGTGCCAGCAGGACCGGGACAGTGGAGGGGCAGTACTTC; CDR3 protein: CASRTGTVEGQYF
J gene: TRBJ2-3; clone size: many; V gene: TRBV5-1; D gene: -; CDR3 DNA: TGCGCCAGCAGCTTAGCGGATACGCAGTATTTT; CDR3 protein: CASSLADTQYF
J gene: TRBJ2-7; clone size: once; V gene: TRBV6-5; D gene: TRBD2; CDR3 DNA: TGTGCCAGCAGCTACGGGACTAGCGGGGGGCCCTACGAGCAGTACTTC; CDR3 protein: CASSYGTSGGPYEQYF
J gene: TRBJ2-7; clone size: -; V gene: TRBV7-3; D gene: -; CDR3 DNA: TGTGCCAGCAGCTTAGGAGGACTGTCGGAGCAGTACTTC; CDR3 protein: CASSLGGLSEQYF
J gene: TRBJ1-3; clone size: few; V gene: TRBV9; D gene: TRBD1; CDR3 DNA: TGTGCCAGCAGTCCATTACAGGGGTTCTCGTCTGGAAACACCATATATTTT; CDR3 protein: CASSPLQGFSSGNTIYF
J gene: TRBJ2-4; clone size: -; V gene: TRBV5-6; D gene: -; CDR3 DNA: TGTGCCAGCAGCTTGGGCGGAGGGTCGGCCAAAAACATTCAGTACTTC; CDR3 protein: CASSLGGGSAKNIQYF
J gene: TRBJ2-6; clone size: -; V gene: TRBV5-6; D gene: TRBD1; CDR3 DNA: TGTGCCAGCAGCAAAGACAGGGTGTTTGGGGCCAACGTCCTGACTTTC; CDR3 protein: CASSKDRVFGANVLTF
J gene: TRBJ1-2; clone size: few; V gene: TRBV6-5; D gene: -; CDR3 DNA: TGTGCCAGCAGTTTATTACAGGGTCAAGGCTACACCTTC; CDR3 protein: CASSLLQGQGYTF
J gene: TRBJ2-3; clone size: -; V gene: TRBV2; D gene: TRBD2; CDR3 DNA: TGTGCCAGCAGCCCGGGACTAGCAGGCACAGATACGCAGTATTTT; CDR3 protein: CASSPGLAGTDTQYF
J gene: TRBJ1-6; clone size: few; V gene: TRBV2; D gene: -; CDR3 DNA: TGTGCCAGCAGTGAAGCGGGCGGGAAGGGTTCACCCCTCCACTTT; CDR3 protein: CASSEAGGKGSPLHF
J gene: TRBJ2-3; clone size: -; V gene: TRBV5-1; D gene: TRBD1; CDR3 DNA: TGCGCCAGCAGCTTCAAGGACAGGGGTTTGGGCACAGATACGCAGTATTTT; CDR3 protein: CASSFKDRGLGTDTQYF
J gene: TRBJ2-1; clone size: few; V gene: TRBV10-3; D gene: TRBD1; CDR3 DNA: TGTGCCATCACTCCGGACAGGGGCCGTACCTACAATGAGCAGTTCTTC; CDR3 protein: CAITPDRGRTYNEQFF
J gene: TRBJ2-1; clone size: -; V gene: TRBV13; D gene: -; CDR3 DNA: TGTGCCAGCAGGGTAAAGGACAGCGACAATGAGCAGTTCTTC; CDR3 protein: CASRVKDSDNEQFF
J gene: TRBJ2-1; clone size: -; V gene: TRBV15; D gene: TRBD2; CDR3 DNA: TGTGCCACCAGCAGAGTCACCCCCGGGACTAGCGGGCCCATGGGTGAGCAGTTCTTC; CDR3 protein: CATSRVTPGTSGPMGEQFF
J gene: TRBJ2-6; clone size: -; V gene: TRBV4-1; D gene: -; CDR3 DNA: TGCGCCAGCAGCAACGAACCACAAAGTCGGGCCAACGTCCTGACTTTC; CDR3 protein: CASSNEPQSRANVLTF
J gene: TRBJ2-2; clone size: few; V gene: TRBV6-5; D gene: -; CDR3 DNA: TGTGCCAGCAGTTACTCCCTGCCCGGGGAGCTGTTTTTT; CDR3 protein: CASSYSLPGELFF
J gene: TRBJ2-2; clone size: -; V gene: TRBV25-1; D gene: TRBD2; CDR3 DNA: TGTGCCAGCAGTGAGCCAACTAGCGGTGGGACCGGGGAGCTGTTTTTT; CDR3 protein: CASSEPTSGGTGELFF
J gene: TRBJ2-5; clone size: -; V gene: TRBV9; D gene: TRBD2; CDR3 DNA: TGTGCCAGCAGCGTAGCTACGGGGGGGGAGACCCAGTACTTC; CDR3 protein: CASSVATGGETQYF
J gene: TRBJ2-7; clone size: medium-sized; V gene: TRBV4-1; D gene: -; CDR3 DNA: TGCGCCAGCAGCCAAGATCGAGGGACCTACGAGCAGTACTTC; CDR3 protein: CASSQDRGTYEQYF
J gene: TRBJ1-5; clone size: -; V gene: TRBV2; D gene: -; CDR3 DNA: TGTGCCAGCAGGCCCCTCGGCAATCAGCCCCAGCATTTT; CDR3 protein: CASRPLGNQPQHF
J gene: TRBJ2-7; clone size: -; V gene: TRBV5-5; D gene: -; CDR3 DNA: TGTGCCACCAGCCAAGTTGGGGCAGCGCACTACGAGCAGTACTTC; CDR3 protein: CATSQVGAAHYEQYF
J gene: TRBJ2-7; clone size: -; V gene: TRBV29-1; D gene: -; CDR3 DNA: TGCAGCGTATCGACGGAGACCTACGAGCAGTACTTC; CDR3 protein: CSVSTETYEQYF
J gene: TRBJ1-6; clone size: -; V gene: TRBV5-1; D gene: TRBD1; CDR3 DNA: TGCGCCAGCAGCTACACACAGGGGGCTCAAGGATCACCCCTCCACTTT; CDR3 protein: CASSYTQGAQGSPLHF
J gene: TRBJ1-3; clone size: few; V gene: TRBV2; D gene: -; CDR3 DNA: TGTGCCAGCTCAGGCTCTGGAAACACCATATATTTT; CDR3 protein: CASSGSGNTIYF
J gene: TRBJ2-7; clone size: -; V gene: TRBV29-1; D gene: -; CDR3 DNA: TGCAGCGTTTCTCAGGGTTTGAGCTCCTACGAGCAGTACTTC; CDR3 protein: CSVSQGLSSYEQYF
J gene: TRBJ1-1; clone size: -; V gene: TRBV18; D gene: -; CDR3 DNA: TGTGCCAGCTCACGAATCCCACCGGGACTGCAGAACACTGAAGCTTTCTTT; CDR3 protein: CASSRIPPGLQNTEAFF
J gene: TRBJ2-3; clone size: few; V gene: TRBV18; D gene: -; CDR3 DNA: TGTGCCAGCTCACCCGCCACCGGGCAAGCTAGCACAGATACGCAGTATTTT; CDR3 protein: CASSPATGQASTDTQYF
J gene: TRBJ2-7; clone size: few; V gene: TRBV5-1; D gene: -; CDR3 DNA: TGCGCCAGCAGCTTGGTGGCAGGGAGCTCCTACGAGCAGTACTTC; CDR3 protein: CASSLVAGSSYEQYF
J gene: TRBJ1-1; clone size: -; V gene: TRBV7-9; D gene: TRBD1; CDR3 DNA: TGTGCCAGCAGCTCCCGACAGGGAAGGAACACTGAAGCTTTCTTT; CDR3 protein: CASSSRQGRNTEAFF
J gene: TRBJ1-3; clone size: few; V gene: TRBV6-6; D gene: -; CDR3 DNA: TGTGCCAGCAGTTCAACAGGAAACACCATATATTTT; CDR3 protein: CASSSTGNTIYF
J gene: TRBJ1-2; clone size: -; V gene: TRBV6-1; D gene: -; CDR3 DNA: TGTGCCAGCAGTGAACAGATCTATGGCTACACCTTC; CDR3 protein: CASSEQIYGYTF
J gene: TRBJ2-7; clone size: -; V gene: TRBV7-2; D gene: -; CDR3 DNA: TGTGCCAGCAGCTTAGCCGGGTTAAACCACGAGCAGTACTTC; CDR3 protein: CASSLAGLNHEQYF
J gene: TRBJ2-7; clone size: -; V gene: TRBV5-6; D gene: -; CDR3 DNA: TGTGCCAGCAGCTTTGGGAGCTCCTACGAGCAGTACTTC; CDR3 protein: CASSFGSSYEQYF
J gene: TRBJ1-3; clone size: -; V gene: TRBV30; D gene: -; CDR3 DNA: TGTGCCTGGAGTGGGCGAGGAAACACCATATATTTT; CDR3 protein: CAWSGRGNTIYF
J gene: TRBJ1-5; clone size: -; V gene: TRBV30; D gene: -; CDR3 DNA: TGTGCCTGGAGTGGGTCAAGGGACCAGCCCCAGCATTTT; CDR3 protein: CAWSGSRDQPQHF